One and the same sample provided the 17 T cell receptor beta chains below, sequenced in a study of OX40 agonist ivuxolimab in advanced cancers. This table comes from immunoSEQ multiplex PCR, and its TCRdb copy is limited to in-frame clones, with some not included. Of 60,000 to 85,000 clones in the sample, 77% are singletons; the top ten hold around 1.5%. Here the sequenced sample was CD4+ or CD8+ T cells sorted from blood, taken in a trial of the OX40 agonist ivuxolimab. The receptors come from an adult with an advanced solid tumor such as melanoma, head and neck, liver or kidney cancer.

This sequence joins TRBV23-1 and TRBJ1-5, with unresolved D. TRBV23-1 is annotated as an ORF whose role is uncertain. Trimming removed 9 bases from V and 0 bases from J, with 9 bases in between. The CDR3 spans 13 residues. CDR3 amino acids: CARPPYSNQPQHF. For the CDR3, the DNA is TGCGCCAGACCCCCATATAGCAATCAGCCCCAGCATTTT.

This clone was counted only a few times. This rearrangement joins TRBV28 to TRBJ2-3; D unclear. The CDR3 is 12 residues long. CDR1 and CDR2 (germline): MDHEN, SYDVKM. V shed 4 bases and J shed 2 bases, with 4 bases lying between them. In DNA form, the CDR3 reads TGTGCCAGCAGTTCCAACACAGATACGCAGTATTTT. It translates to CASSSNTDTQYF.

The chain is built from TRBV7-2 and TRBJ2-5; weak D call: TRBD1 (5 bases). Germline assignment: CDR1 SGHTA and CDR2 FQGNSA. The CDR3 loop spans 15 amino acids. Trimming removed 5 bases at V and 6 bases at J, with 19 bases between. The DNA of the CDR3 is TGTGCCAGCAGCACCGCTCAGGGAATAGGGAAGACCCAGTACTTC. It encodes CASSTAQGIGKTQYF.

V gene TRBV19 combines with J gene TRBJ1-1; 7 nucleotides align to TRBD1. Germline assignment: CDR1 LNHDA and CDR2 SQIVND (reference sequence). With V trimmed by 5 bases and J by 5 bases, 5 bases remained unmatched. CDR3 length: 13 residues. In DNA, the CDR3 is TGTGCCAGTAGTTCCTTACAGGGGACTGAAGCTTTCTTT. Translating gives CASSSLQGTEAFF.

This clone was observed a few times. This chain links TRBV7-9 with TRBJ2-1, with no clear D. Germline V gene sequence: CDR1 SEHNR, CDR2 FQNEAQ (reference sequence). V was pared by 2 bases and J by 7 bases, with 6 bases between. The CDR3 spans 12 residues. The CDR3 is CASSLISNEQFF. In nucleotides, the CDR3 is TGTGCCAGCAGCTTAATATCGAATGAGCAGTTCTTC.

J is TRBJ2-5 and V is TRBV5-1; no clear D gene. The CDR3 consists of 13 residues. The V end was cut by 2 bases, the J end by 2 bases, with 7 bases between. The germline V gene has CDR1 SGHRS and CDR2 YFSETQ. CDR3 protein: CASSFVTQETQYF. As DNA, the CDR3 is TGCGCCAGCAGCTTTGTCACTCAAGAGACCCAGTACTTC.

This clone has only a few counts. The CDR3 DNA reads TGTGCCAGCAGCTTGGATCTCCGGGTCGGAAAACTGTTTTTT. Protein: CASSLDLRVGKLFF. The rearrangement joins TRBV5-8 to TRBJ1-4, with D uncertain. V was cut by 0 bases and J by 10 bases, with 13 bases left in between. The CDR3 contains 14 residues. Germline values: CDR1 SGHTS, CDR2 YDEGEE. The full variable domain, in which reference TRBV5-8 and TRBJ1-4 provide the parts outside the CDR3, is EAGVTQSPTHLIKTRGQQATLRCSPISGHTSVYWYQQALGLGLQFLLWYDEGEERNRGNFPPRFSGRQFPNYSSELNVNALELEDSALYLCASSLDLRVGKLFFGSGTQLSVL.

The CDR3 DNA reads as TGTGCCACCCCTAGGGGCGGGGGTTGGGGCAATGAGCAGTTCTTC. The encoded protein is CATPRGGGWGNEQFF. The chain recombines TRBV6-1 with TRBJ2-1; 7 nucleotides line up with TRBD2. The CDR3 sequence is 15 residues long. V gave up 10 bases and J gave up 6 bases; unmatched junction bases: 15. The germline gives CDR1 MNHNS, CDR2 SASEGT.

J is TRBJ2-5 and V is TRBV7-2; D is unresolved. The CDR3 totals 13 residues. The germline V gene encodes CDR1 SGHTA and CDR2 FQGNSA. With 1 base removed from V and 5 bases from J, the gap between germline ends came to 8 bases. This CDR3 is CASSLGRVETQYF. The CDR3 DNA follows: TGTGCCAGCAGCTTAGGTCGAGTTGAGACCCAGTACTTC.

This clone was seen a single time. This chain joins TRBV15 and TRBJ2-7, with D tentatively TRBD2 (5 bases). CDR1 and CDR2 (germline): LNHNV, YYDKDF (reference sequence). V dropped 2 bases and J dropped 4 bases, with 18 bases sitting between them. This CDR3 comprises 16 residues. CDR3 in DNA: TGTGCCACCAGCAGAAAGAGGGCATTACGTCCGTACGAGCAGTACTTC. Protein: CATSRKRALRPYEQYF.

This clone was counted only a few times. The J gene is TRBJ2-5, the V gene TRBV30, with D perhaps TRBD2 (6 bases). The CDR3 extends over 14 amino acids. Germline assignment: CDR1 GTSNPN and CDR2 SVGIG (reference sequence). Trimming removed 0 bases at V and 2 bases at J, with 10 bases between. Here the CDR3 reads CAWSVFSGQETQYF. The CDR3 nucleotides read TGTGCCTGGAGTGTCTTTAGCGGACAAGAGACCCAGTACTTC.

The rearrangement links TRBV11-2 to TRBJ1-3; no clear D. Trimming stripped 3 bases from V and 0 bases from J, with 12 bases between. Germline V CDR1 and CDR2: SGHAT, FQNNGV. This CDR3 has 16 residues. CDR3 residues: CASSFGPSSSGNTIYF. CDR3 in DNA: TGTGCCAGCAGCTTCGGACCGAGCAGCTCTGGAAACACCATATATTTT.

The chain is built from TRBV6-6 and TRBJ1-2; D is ambiguous. The CDR3 sequence is 15 residues long. Trimming took off 2 bases at V and 0 bases at J, with 10 bases between the two ends. Germline assignment: CDR1 MNHNY and CDR2 SVGAGI (reference sequence). The CDR3 loop reads CASSYLRQANYGYTF. In DNA form, the CDR3 reads TGTGCCAGCAGTTACCTCCGCCAAGCTAACTATGGCTACACCTTC.

The rearrangement links TRBV7-9 to TRBJ2-1, with 7 positions matching TRBD2. This CDR3 is built from 16 residues. The germline V gene has CDR1 SEHNR and CDR2 FQNEAQ (reference sequence). V lost 0 bases, J lost 6 bases, and 8 bases stayed unmatched. CDR3 amino acids: CASSLAWTSPSNEQFF. The CDR3 DNA follows: TGTGCCAGCAGCTTAGCGTGGACTAGTCCCTCCAATGAGCAGTTCTTC.

The chain is built from TRBV6-5 and TRBJ1-1; no reliable D call. This CDR3 is 13 amino acids long. V was shortened by 7 bases and J by 1 base, with 10 bases between the two germline ends. The germline V gene encodes CDR1 MNHEY and CDR2 SVGAGI. CDR3 sequence: CASINDQNTEAFF. As DNA, the CDR3 is TGTGCCAGCATTAACGACCAGAACACTGAAGCTTTCTTT.

The chain has TRBV7-3 and TRBJ1-2, with D perhaps matching TRBD1 (5 bases). The CDR3 length is 15 residues. Germline lookup yields CDR1 SGHTA and CDR2 FQGTGA. Trimming took off 1 base at V and 1 base at J, with 10 bases between the two ends. The CDR3 loop reads CASSLNGGSNYGYTF. The CDR3 DNA reads as TGTGCCAGCAGCTTAAACGGGGGTAGTAACTATGGCTACACCTTC.

The chain couples TRBV28 to TRBJ2-1; perhaps D is TRBD1 or TRBD2 (5 bases each). Trimming removed 2 bases at V and 1 base at J, with 9 bases between. Germline V gene data show CDR1 as MDHEN and CDR2 as SYDVKM. The CDR3 covers 15 residues. CDR3 amino acids: CASSLLGVSYNEQFF. CDR3 nucleotide sequence: TGTGCCAGCAGTTTACTGGGGGTTTCCTACAATGAGCAGTTCTTC.